These T cell receptor beta chains were read from a single sample in a study of shared clonotypes between healthy human individuals. This table comes from immunoSEQ multiplex PCR, and its TCRdb copy is limited to in-frame clones, with some not included. This table has 2.5 million or so clones, approximately 94% appearing once. The specimen was naive CD4+ T cells sorted from blood. These receptors were collected from a man younger than 30 in good health. Both conserved end residues are part of each CDR3. A D gene is named only where the DNA matches it firmly. Size tells how often a clone was seen (once, few, many) or the class of an expanded clone, and some rows leave it out.

V gene: TRBV14
J gene: TRBJ2-5
clone size: .
D gene: TRBD1
CDR3 DNA: TGTGCCAGCAGCCAGAAACAGGGGACAAAGGCGGAGACCCAGTACTTC
CDR3 protein: CASSQKQGTKAETQYF

V gene: TRBV5-4
J gene: TRBJ2-5
clone size: .
D gene: TRBD1
CDR3 DNA: TGTGCCAGCAGCTTGGGCAGGGGGCTGGAAGAGACCCAGTACTTC
CDR3 protein: CASSLGRGLEETQYF

V gene: TRBV19
J gene: TRBJ1-6
clone size: .
D gene: .
CDR3 DNA: TGTGCCAGTAGTGAAGCGATCTCCTATAATTCACCCCTCCACTTT
CDR3 protein: CASSEAISYNSPLHF

V gene: TRBV2
J gene: TRBJ2-7
clone size: .
D gene: TRBD2
CDR3 DNA: TGTGCCAGCAGGGTAGCGGGGCGGGCCTACGAGCAGTACTTC
CDR3 protein: CASRVAGRAYEQYF

V gene: TRBV5-1
J gene: TRBJ2-5
clone size: .
D gene: .
CDR3 DNA: TGCGCCAGCAGCTTGGATCAGGGCCTGGGGACCCAGTACTTC
CDR3 protein: CASSLDQGLGTQYF

V gene: TRBV2
J gene: TRBJ2-1
clone size: once
D gene: TRBD2
CDR3 DNA: TGTGCCTCCTCTCTTAGCGGGGTCTCCTACAATGAGCAGTTCTTC
CDR3 protein: CASSLSGVSYNEQFF

V gene: TRBV5-1
J gene: TRBJ1-1
clone size: .
D gene: .
CDR3 DNA: TGCGCCAGCAGCTTGGTTGGGGTTTCGAACACTGAAGCTTTCTTT
CDR3 protein: CASSLVGVSNTEAFF

V gene: TRBV5-1
J gene: TRBJ2-5
clone size: .
D gene: TRBD1
CDR3 DNA: TGCGCCAGCAGCTTGGCCGGGACAGCTATCCAAGAGACCCAGTACTTC
CDR3 protein: CASSLAGTAIQETQYF

V gene: TRBV5-6
J gene: TRBJ1-5
clone size: .
D gene: .
CDR3 DNA: TGTGCCAGCAGCGTGGGACTGCTTAGCAATCAGCCCCAGCATTTT
CDR3 protein: CASSVGLLSNQPQHF

V gene: TRBV6-5
J gene: TRBJ2-7
clone size: .
D gene: TRBD1
CDR3 DNA: TGTGCCAGCAGCTGGACAGGGACCTACGAGCAGTACTTC
CDR3 protein: CASSWTGTYEQYF

V gene: TRBV7-9
J gene: TRBJ2-7
clone size: .
D gene: TRBD2
CDR3 DNA: TGTGCCAGCAGCTTCCCGGGAGGGCCTGGAGAGCAGTACTTC
CDR3 protein: CASSFPGGPGEQYF

V gene: TRBV6-6
J gene: TRBJ1-1
clone size: .
D gene: .
CDR3 DNA: TGTGCCAGCAGTTACTCGGAACTTGAAGCTTTCTTT
CDR3 protein: CASSYSELEAFF

V gene: TRBV5-1
J gene: TRBJ2-7
clone size: .
D gene: .
CDR3 DNA: TGCGCCAGCAGAAGAGGGCCTCTAGGGAACTACGAGCAGTACTTC
CDR3 protein: CASRRGPLGNYEQYF

V gene: TRBV21-1
J gene: TRBJ2-7
clone size: .
D gene: .
CDR3 DNA: TGTGCCAGCAGCAAAGCTGGCGTATCCTACGAGCAGTACTTC
CDR3 protein: CASSKAGVSYEQYF

V gene: TRBV5-8
J gene: TRBJ2-7
clone size: .
D gene: .
CDR3 DNA: TGTGCCAGCAGCCCGCTGGGAGTTTCCTACGAGCAGTACTTC
CDR3 protein: CASSPLGVSYEQYF

V gene: TRBV11-3
J gene: TRBJ2-5
clone size: once
D gene: TRBD1
CDR3 DNA: TGTGCCAGCAGCGCCCGACAGGGCGAGGAGACCCAGTACTTC
CDR3 protein: CASSARQGEETQYF

V gene: TRBV11-2
J gene: TRBJ1-1
clone size: once
D gene: TRBD1
CDR3 DNA: TGTGCCAGCAGCCAATTGACAGGGGTGAACACTGAAGCTTTCTTT
CDR3 protein: CASSQLTGVNTEAFF

V gene: TRBV6-5
J gene: TRBJ1-6
clone size: .
D gene: .
CDR3 DNA: TGTGCCAGCAGTTACGGGCAGGCCTATTCACCCCTCCACTTT
CDR3 protein: CASSYGQAYSPLHF

V gene: TRBV2
J gene: TRBJ2-2
clone size: .
D gene: .
CDR3 DNA: TGTGCACGAACCGGGGAGCTGTTTTTT
CDR3 protein: CARTGELFF

V gene: TRBV5-8
J gene: TRBJ1-4
clone size: .
D gene: .
CDR3 DNA: TGTGCCAGCAGCTTGGGGGCCTCAACTAATGAAAAACTGTTTTTT
CDR3 protein: CASSLGASTNEKLFF

V gene: TRBV27
J gene: TRBJ2-6
clone size: .
D gene: .
CDR3 DNA: TGTGCCAGCAGTTTATTACAGACACCCTCTGGGGCCAACGTCCTGACTTTC
CDR3 protein: CASSLLQTPSGANVLTF

V gene: TRBV28
J gene: TRBJ1-1
clone size: .
D gene: .
CDR3 DNA: TGTGCCAGCAGGCAGAACACTGAAGCTTTCTTT
CDR3 protein: CASRQNTEAFF

V gene: TRBV10-3
J gene: TRBJ2-5
clone size: .
D gene: .
CDR3 DNA: TGTGCCATCAGTCCAGGGGCGGGGGAGACCCAGTACTTC
CDR3 protein: CAISPGAGETQYF

V gene: TRBV6-5
J gene: TRBJ1-2
clone size: .
D gene: .
CDR3 DNA: TGTGCCAGCAGTTCGATTGGGGGGGCCGTGGGTGGCTACACCTTC
CDR3 protein: CASSSIGGAVGGYTF

V gene: TRBV30
J gene: TRBJ1-2
clone size: .
D gene: TRBD1
CDR3 DNA: TGTGCCTGGGTACGGGACAGCAAGAACTATGGCTACACCTTC
CDR3 protein: CAWVRDSKNYGYTF

V gene: TRBV7-8
J gene: TRBJ2-5
clone size: .
D gene: .
CDR3 DNA: TGTACCAAACCAGGGAGTGGACAAAAAGAGACCCAGTACTTC
CDR3 protein: CTKPGSGQKETQYF

V gene: TRBV5-1
J gene: TRBJ1-2
clone size: .
D gene: .
CDR3 DNA: TGCGCCAGCAGCCCCGGCCCGGGGCAGGGTGGCTACACCTTC
CDR3 protein: CASSPGPGQGGYTF

V gene: TRBV10-3
J gene: TRBJ1-3
clone size: .
D gene: .
CDR3 DNA: TGTGCCGCCGGAGGGGACCTCTCTGGAAACACCATATATTTT
CDR3 protein: CAAGGDLSGNTIYF

V gene: TRBV7-6
J gene: TRBJ2-5
clone size: .
D gene: .
CDR3 DNA: TGTGCCAGCAGTCTACAAGAGACCCAGTACTTC
CDR3 protein: CASSLQETQYF

V gene: TRBV18
J gene: TRBJ2-5
clone size: .
D gene: .
CDR3 DNA: TGTGCCAGCTCGCCAAAAGAGACCCAGTACTTC
CDR3 protein: CASSPKETQYF

V gene: TRBV11-2
J gene: TRBJ2-1
clone size: .
D gene: TRBD1
CDR3 DNA: TGTGCCAGCAGCAAGGGACAGTACAATGAGCAGTTCTTC
CDR3 protein: CASSKGQYNEQFF

V gene: TRBV7-2
J gene: TRBJ1-2
clone size: .
D gene: TRBD1
CDR3 DNA: TGTGCCAGCAGTCTTAGGGGGGACAGGCTGAACTATGGCTACACCTTC
CDR3 protein: CASSLRGDRLNYGYTF

V gene: TRBV6-1
J gene: TRBJ2-6
clone size: .
D gene: .
CDR3 DNA: TGTGCCAGCAGTGAGTGGTGGGAGTTAATACGCGTCCTGACTTTC
CDR3 protein: CASSEWWELIRVLTF

V gene: TRBV4-3
J gene: TRBJ2-2
clone size: .
D gene: .
CDR3 DNA: TGCGCCAGCAGCCAAGAAGGCAACGGGGAGCTGTTTTTT
CDR3 protein: CASSQEGNGELFF